A selection of T cell receptor beta chains follows, all from one sample in a study of OX40 agonist ivuxolimab in advanced cancers. Here immunoSEQ multiplex PCR was the method, and the copy in TCRdb shows in-frame clones only, minus some. The sample consists of 65,000 to 70,000 clones, about 77% of them appearing once. The input for sequencing was CD4+ or CD8+ T cells sorted from blood, taken in a trial of the OX40 agonist ivuxolimab. These receptors were taken from an adult with an advanced solid tumor such as melanoma, head and neck, liver or kidney cancer. The CDR3 runs from the conserved cysteine through the conserved F or W. Each record gives: clone size, J gene, V gene, CDR3 length, D gene, CDR3 DNA, CDR3 protein. D genes are given only for firm matches. Rows give clone size only sometimes, using once, few, many, or a class for an expanded clone.

abundance: .; j_gene: TRBJ2-1; v_gene: TRBV4-2; len: 14; d_gene: .; CDR3nt: TGTGCCAGCAGCCAGGCAAACACTTACAATGAGCAGTTCTTC; CDR3aa: CASSQANTYNEQFF
abundance: .; j_gene: TRBJ2-7; v_gene: TRBV9; len: 17; d_gene: TRBD2; CDR3nt: TGTGCCAGCAGCGTAGGGATTAGACTAGCGGGAGATGCCGAGCAGTACTTC; CDR3aa: CASSVGIRLAGDAEQYF
abundance: .; j_gene: TRBJ2-1; v_gene: TRBV19; len: 17; d_gene: TRBD2; CDR3nt: TGTGCCAGTAGTATAGATCTCGGACTAGCGGGGGACAATGAGCAGTTCTTC; CDR3aa: CASSIDLGLAGDNEQFF
abundance: few; j_gene: TRBJ1-4; v_gene: TRBV2; len: 12; d_gene: .; CDR3nt: TGTGCCAGCAAGGTTTCTAATGAAAAACTGTTTTTT; CDR3aa: CASKVSNEKLFF
abundance: few; j_gene: TRBJ2-7; v_gene: TRBV5-1; len: 14; d_gene: .; CDR3nt: TGCGCCAGCAGCCTGGGGCGTTCAAGGGAAGAGCAGTACTTC; CDR3aa: CASSLGRSREEQYF
abundance: .; j_gene: TRBJ2-7; v_gene: TRBV13; len: 15; d_gene: .; CDR3nt: TGTGCCAGCAGCTCGCAACAGGAATACTCCTACGAGCAGTACTTC; CDR3aa: CASSSQQEYSYEQYF
abundance: once; j_gene: TRBJ2-7; v_gene: TRBV2; len: 15; d_gene: .; CDR3nt: TGTGCCAGCACGGCGGACAGTTCGAGATCCTACGAGCAGTACTTC; CDR3aa: CASTADSSRSYEQYF
abundance: .; j_gene: TRBJ2-1; v_gene: TRBV29-1; len: 16; d_gene: TRBD2; CDR3nt: TGCAGCGTTGAAAAACTAGCGGGGGCCCATCGGAATGAGCAGTTCTTC; CDR3aa: CSVEKLAGAHRNEQFF
abundance: .; j_gene: TRBJ1-4; v_gene: TRBV5-4; len: 17; d_gene: TRBD1; CDR3nt: TGTGCCAGCAGCCTGGAACAGGGGCTAGTCAATAGCGAAAAACTGTTTTTT; CDR3aa: CASSLEQGLVNSEKLFF
abundance: .; j_gene: TRBJ2-7; v_gene: TRBV5-1; len: 15; d_gene: TRBD1; CDR3nt: TGCGCCAGCAGCTCCACCGGACAGGTCCCCTACGAGCAGTACTTC; CDR3aa: CASSSTGQVPYEQYF
abundance: .; j_gene: TRBJ1-1; v_gene: TRBV28; len: 17; d_gene: .; CDR3nt: TGTGCCAGCAGTAACCCGGGGACACCCTTAATGAACACTGAAGCTTTCTTT; CDR3aa: CASSNPGTPLMNTEAFF
abundance: .; j_gene: TRBJ2-7; v_gene: TRBV6-1; len: 14; d_gene: .; CDR3nt: TGTGCCAGCAGGAGCAGGGAAATGGACTACGAGCAGTACTTC; CDR3aa: CASRSREMDYEQYF
abundance: .; j_gene: TRBJ2-7; v_gene: TRBV10-3; len: 16; d_gene: .; CDR3nt: TGTGCCAGCAGCGCACCTCCTCAGGGGAGCTCCTACGAGCAGTACTTC; CDR3aa: CASSAPPQGSSYEQYF
abundance: .; j_gene: TRBJ2-6; v_gene: TRBV7-8; len: 18; d_gene: TRBD1; CDR3nt: TGTGCCAGCAGCGTACCCGGGACAGGGGCTTCTGGGGCCAACGTCCTGACTTTC; CDR3aa: CASSVPGTGASGANVLTF
abundance: .; j_gene: TRBJ2-7; v_gene: TRBV28; len: 15; d_gene: TRBD2; CDR3nt: TGTGCCAGCAGTGGGGAGGGATGGTCCTACTACGAGCAGTACTTC; CDR3aa: CASSGEGWSYYEQYF
abundance: once; j_gene: TRBJ1-3; v_gene: TRBV2; len: 14; d_gene: .; CDR3nt: TGTGCCAGCAGACAGACAGCTTTGGGAAACACCATATATTTT; CDR3aa: CASRQTALGNTIYF
abundance: .; j_gene: TRBJ1-1; v_gene: TRBV9; len: 13; d_gene: .; CDR3nt: TGTGCCAGCAGCGTCGAGGGAGACACTGAAGCTTTCTTT; CDR3aa: CASSVEGDTEAFF
abundance: once; j_gene: TRBJ2-7; v_gene: TRBV5-1; len: 15; d_gene: TRBD2; CDR3nt: TGCGCCAGCAGCTTGGGGACTAGCGTAGCCTACGAGCAGTACTTC; CDR3aa: CASSLGTSVAYEQYF
abundance: .; j_gene: TRBJ1-5; v_gene: TRBV6-5; len: 15; d_gene: .; CDR3nt: TGTGCCAGCAGTTACTCCCCGGGAGCGAATCAGCCCCAGCATTTT; CDR3aa: CASSYSPGANQPQHF
abundance: .; j_gene: TRBJ2-2; v_gene: TRBV7-2; len: 16; d_gene: .; CDR3nt: TGTGCCAGCAGTAAGGACATTTTCGCGAACACCGGGGAGCTGTTTTTT; CDR3aa: CASSKDIFANTGELFF
abundance: .; j_gene: TRBJ2-7; v_gene: TRBV7-8; len: 14; d_gene: .; CDR3nt: TGTGCCAGCAGCTTAGCTAGGACATCGTACGAGCAGTACTTC; CDR3aa: CASSLARTSYEQYF
abundance: few; j_gene: TRBJ1-2; v_gene: TRBV14; len: 16; d_gene: TRBD1; CDR3nt: TGTGCCAGCAGCCAAGGAGGACAGGGGACGGTATGGGGCTACACCTTC; CDR3aa: CASSQGGQGTVWGYTF